The clone carrying this T cell receptor beta chain has a handful of counts. Its specificity is not known. Via MiXCR, TCRdb re-called the 5' RACE reads, giving one row per CDR3 protein. In the table there are approximately 250,000 distinct CDR3 sequences, around 15% of which are singletons. V lost 4 bases to trimming and J lost 7 bases; unmatched junction nucleotides: 3. Germline V CDR1 and CDR2: LGHNT, FRNRAP. The CDR3 sequence is 14 residues long. This entry belongs to a study of T-cell memory formation after mild COVID-19. Overall study context: TCR clusters largely stayed donor specific. Study results and caveats: There were some responding clones in pre-infection memory, which suggested that cross-reactive memory had joined. Researchers report contracting CD4+ clones mostly in CM and EM, with CD8+ clones in EMRA. A balance of CD4 and CD8 characterized clones contracting day 15 to 85, whereas later expanders leaned CD4+.

This receptor was taken from a man aged 18 to 30 who had mild COVID-19 (a few samples of this study predate the infection). Cell type and time point are not known. The J gene is TRBJ2-1, the V gene TRBV12-5, with 11 bases lining up with TRBD1. Sequenced: PBMCs or a T cell subset sorted from them (not recorded which). CDR3 in amino acids: CASGSGQGANEQFF. In nucleotides, the CDR3 is TGTGCTAGTGGTTCCGGACAGGGGGCGAATGAGCAGTTCTTC.